One and the same sample provided the 3 T cell receptor beta chains below, sequenced in a study of T-cell reconstitution after alpha-beta-depleted transplantation in children. The authors prepared the TCRbeta library with unique molecular identifiers. TCRdb processed the PCR reads anew with MiXCR; each CDR3 protein has one entry. The sample holds about 120,000 distinct CDR3 sequences; more than 20% are singletons and the top ten take about 10%. The sample was PBMCs, mostly from graft donor cells, taken 180 days after TCRalphabeta/CD19-depleted stem cell transplant. These receptor sequences come from a male patient under 10 years old who had a stem cell transplant for chronic granulomatous disease, so the T cells may come from the graft donor.

This clonotype was recorded a few times. The CDR3 loop is CASRMVDGGRPPYSNQPQHF. The CDR3 DNA is TGTGCCAGTCGCATGGTAGATGGTGGGCGTCCCCCATATAGCAATCAGCCCCAGCATTTT. The V gene is TRBV19, the J gene TRBJ1-5, with D unresolved. The germline V and J ends were trimmed by 8 bases and 0 bases, with 29 bases remaining between them. Germline V gives CDR1 LNHDA, CDR2 SQIVND (reference sequence). The CDR3 has 20 amino acids. Variable domain in full (rest from reference TRBV19 and TRBJ1-5): DGGITQSPKYLFRKEGQNVTLSCEQNLNHDAMYWYRQDPGQGLRLIYYSQIVNDFQKGDIAEGYSVSREKKESFPLTVTSAQKNPTAFYLCASRMVDGGRPPYSNQPQHFGDGTRLSIL.

There are many counts of this clonotype. The rearrangement uses TRBV20-1 and TRBJ2-7; perhaps TRBD2 as D (6 bases). The germline V and J ends were trimmed by 1 base and 6 bases, with 16 bases remaining between them. Germline V CDR1 and CDR2: DFQATT, SNEGSKA (reference sequence). This CDR3 is built from 14 residues. Here the CDR3 reads CSARGEGGGSEQYF. In nucleotides, the CDR3 is TGCAGTGCTAGAGGTGAGGGAGGCGGATCCGAGCAGTACTTC.

The gene calls are TRBV12-3 or TRBV12-4 and TRBJ2-7, with D unresolved. Trimming removed 6 bases at V and 5 bases at J, with 11 bases between. The CDR3 has 12 residues. The chain's CDR3 is CASSNQPHEQYF. The CDR3 nucleotides read TGTGCCAGCAGCAATCAGCCCCACGAGCAGTACTTC.